This T cell receptor beta chain is drawn from a study of spatial heterogeneity in lung cancer. On each TCR cDNA molecule, a unique molecular identifier was present. TCRdb itself ran the 5' RACE reads through MiXCR, one entry per CDR3 protein. The repertoire holds 20,000 to 30,000 distinct CDR3 sequences, 8.8% seen once, with approximately 7.7% in the top ten. The V end was cut by 5 bases, the J end by 7 bases, with 18 bases between. This CDR3 comprises 15 residues. The germline CDR1 and CDR2 sequences are SGHAT and FQNNGV. This clonotype was detected ten times or more. Its specificity is unknown. This sample's time point: sample taken at primary tumor resection. Study-level points and caveats: Tumoral mutation counts were tracked by counts of expanded intratumoral alpha and beta TCRs.

The gene calls are TRBV11-2 and TRBJ2-1; no clear D gene. This material consisted of lung tumor tissue, taken at surgery. This clonotype was obtained from a male donor with early-stage non-small cell lung cancer. Here the CDR3 reads CASSRPGPFLNEQFF. CDR3 DNA sequence: TGTGCCAGCAGCCGTCCTGGCCCCTTTCTTAATGAGCAGTTCTTC.